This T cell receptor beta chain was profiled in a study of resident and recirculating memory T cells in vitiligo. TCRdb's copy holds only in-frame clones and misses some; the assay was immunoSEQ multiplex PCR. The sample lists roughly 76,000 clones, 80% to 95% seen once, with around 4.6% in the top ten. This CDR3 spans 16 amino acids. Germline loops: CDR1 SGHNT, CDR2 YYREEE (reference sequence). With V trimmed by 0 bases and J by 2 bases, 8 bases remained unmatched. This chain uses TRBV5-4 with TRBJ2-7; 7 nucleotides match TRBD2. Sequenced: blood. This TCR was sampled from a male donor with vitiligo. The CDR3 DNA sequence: TGTGCCAGCAGCTTGGAAGGCGGGGGTCCAACCTACGAGCAGTACTTC. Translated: CASSLEGGGPTYEQYF.